Listed below are T cell receptor beta chains from one sample, sequenced in a study of T-cell reconstitution after alpha-beta-depleted transplantation in children. TCRdb re-analysed the PCR reads in MiXCR, keeping a single row per CDR3 protein. The sample shows about 980,000 distinct CDR3 sequences, roughly 29% of them seen only once. Sequencing used PBMCs, mostly from graft donor cells, obtained 360 days after TCRalphabeta/CD19-depleted stem cell transplant. Receptor source: a boy younger than two who had a stem cell transplant for SCID, so the T cells may come from the graft donor. CDR3s include the opening cysteine and the closing phenylalanine or tryptophan. Fields, in order: V gene, J gene, clone size, D gene, CDR3 protein, CDR3 DNA. A D gene is named only where the DNA matches it firmly. Clone size is given for some rows only: seen once, a few or many times, or a class if the clone is expanded.

TRBV7-2	TRBJ2-3	-	-	CASSLGRAVPDTQYF	TGTGCCAGCAGCTTAGGAAGGGCGGTCCCAGATACGCAGTATTTT
TRBV28	TRBJ1-1	-	-	CASSLIGENTEAFF	TGTGCCAGCAGTTTAATCGGGGAGAACACTGAAGCTTTCTTT
TRBV20-1	TRBJ2-1	-	TRBD1	CSASHRGAGSYNEQFF	TGCAGTGCTAGCCACAGGGGCGCGGGCTCCTACAATGAGCAGTTCTTC
TRBV12-3/TRBV12-4	TRBJ1-4	few	TRBD1	CASSLGAGGLMIDEKLFF	TGTGCCAGCAGTTTAGGTGCAGGGGGCCTGATGATTGATGAAAAACTGTTTTTT
TRBV9	TRBJ2-3	few	-	CASSVGVAGTDTQYF	TGTGCCAGCAGCGTAGGTGTAGCGGGCACAGATACGCAGTATTTT
TRBV21-1	TRBJ2-4	-	-	CAGGKRYF	TGTGCCGGGGGAAAGCGGTACTTC
TRBV29-1	TRBJ1-1	few	-	CSSEGRVNTEAFF	TGCAGCTCTGAGGGGAGGGTGAACACTGAAGCTTTCTTT
TRBV29-1	TRBJ2-3	-	TRBD2	CSVEVSSGVTDTQYF	TGCAGCGTTGAGGTCTCTAGCGGGGTCACAGATACGCAGTATTTT
TRBV20-1	TRBJ2-1	-	TRBD1	CSARDLGGELRNEQFF	TGCAGTGCTAGAGATTTAGGGGGCGAGTTGCGTAATGAGCAGTTCTTC
TRBV6-2/TRBV6-3	TRBJ1-5	-	-	CASSYSALTVGYQPQHF	TGTGCCAGCAGTTACTCGGCTTTAACAGTAGGTTATCAGCCCCAGCATTTT
TRBV27	TRBJ2-3	-	TRBD2	CASRRHGTSGGNTDTQYF	TGTGCCAGCAGGAGACACGGTACTAGCGGGGGGAACACAGATACGCAGTATTTT
TRBV20-1	TRBJ1-4	few	-	CSATEIEGRGVEKLFF	TGCAGTGCAACAGAAATTGAGGGCAGGGGAGTTGAAAAACTGTTTTTT
TRBV5-1	TRBJ2-1	-	TRBD2	CASSLGSSGWNEQFF	TGCGCCAGCAGCTTGGGGTCTAGCGGATGGAATGAGCAGTTCTTC
TRBV6-5	TRBJ2-3	few	-	CASSYSNGGPSTDTQYF	TGTGCCAGCAGTTACTCGAATGGGGGGCCCAGCACAGATACGCAGTATTTT
TRBV2	TRBJ2-3	few	-	CASSEGDWGTDTQYF	TGTGCCAGCAGTGAAGGGGATTGGGGCACAGATACGCAGTATTTT
TRBV5-1	TRBJ2-3	-	-	CASSLSSTTDTQYF	TGCGCCAGCAGCTTGTCCAGTACCACAGATACGCAGTATTTT
TRBV20-1	TRBJ2-1	many	TRBD2	CSAPLSGVSYNEQFF	TGCAGTGCTCCCCTAAGCGGGGTCTCCTACAATGAGCAGTTCTTC
TRBV23-1	TRBJ1-5	-	-	CASSQSKGRRGHQPQHF	TGCGCCAGCAGTCAATCTAAGGGACGAAGGGGTCATCAGCCCCAGCATTTT
TRBV7-2	TRBJ2-2	-	-	CASRGTLPGELFF	TGTGCCAGCAGGGGGACCCTCCCCGGGGAGCTGTTTTTT
TRBV7-9	TRBJ2-3	-	-	CASSLGTDLRTDTQYF	TGTGCCAGCAGCTTAGGGACAGACCTCAGGACAGATACGCAGTATTTT
TRBV29-1	TRBJ2-7	-	-	CSVKATLGASEQYF	TGCAGCGTTAAGGCGACGCTGGGGGCCAGCGAGCAGTACTTC
TRBV12-3/TRBV12-4	TRBJ2-2	-	TRBD1	CASSSQDRIGELFF	TGTGCCAGCAGTTCCCAGGACAGGATCGGGGAGCTGTTTTTT
TRBV6-5	TRBJ1-5	-	-	CASSYWGKEPQHF	TGTGCCAGCAGTTACTGGGGTAAAGAGCCCCAGCATTTT
TRBV28	TRBJ2-2	few	-	CASTGGHRELFF	TGTGCCAGCACAGGGGGGCACCGGGAGCTGTTTTTT
TRBV24-1	TRBJ2-1	few	-	CATSVATVGEQFF	TGTGCCACCAGTGTCGCGACCGTAGGTGAGCAGTTCTTC
TRBV4-1	TRBJ2-2	few	TRBD2	CASSQGRLFSGGHTGELFF	TGCGCCAGCAGCCAAGGTCGTCTCTTTAGCGGGGGACACACCGGGGAGCTGTTTTTT
TRBV28	TRBJ1-1	few	-	CASSLWGEDEAFF	TGTGCCAGCAGCCTATGGGGGGAAGATGAAGCTTTCTTT
TRBV12-3/TRBV12-4	TRBJ2-3	-	TRBD2	CASSLLGRVRTDTQYF	TGTGCCAGCAGTTTATTAGGGAGGGTTCGCACAGATACGCAGTATTTT
TRBV6-5	TRBJ1-5	few	-	CASSYRNRDNQPQHF	TGTGCCAGCAGTTACAGAAACAGAGATAATCAGCCCCAGCATTTT
TRBV6-1	TRBJ2-7	few	-	CASERGAHEQYF	TGTGCCAGCGAGAGGGGGGCTCACGAGCAGTACTTC
TRBV29-1	TRBJ2-5	few	TRBD1	CSVQQGAGIVQYF	TGCAGCGTTCAACAGGGGGCCGGAATTGTTCAGTACTTC
TRBV20-1	TRBJ2-3	-	-	CSATDPGLSTDTQYF	TGCAGTGCTACGGACCCGGGGCTAAGCACAGATACGCAGTATTTT
TRBV5-1	TRBJ2-2	few	-	CASSPIPQANAGELFF	TGCGCCAGCAGCCCAATCCCTCAGGCCAATGCCGGGGAGCTGTTTTTT
TRBV6-1	TRBJ2-3	-	-	CASFGGFPTDTQYF	TGTGCCAGCTTTGGGGGATTTCCCACAGATACGCAGTATTTT
TRBV11-2	TRBJ1-2	once	-	CASSLDSPVIRGIGYTF	TGTGCCAGCAGCTTAGATAGTCCGGTCATACGGGGTATTGGCTACACCTTC
TRBV27	TRBJ2-5	few	-	CASSHLGLETQYF	TGTGCCAGCAGTCATTTAGGGTTGGAGACCCAGTACTTC
TRBV7-8	TRBJ2-7	-	-	CASSLVVRDRTYEQYF	TGTGCCAGCAGCTTAGTGGTCCGGGATCGGACCTACGAGCAGTACTTC
TRBV12-3/TRBV12-4	TRBJ1-5	-	TRBD1	CASSFRTGKNQPQHF	TGTGCCAGCAGTTTTAGGACAGGGAAGAATCAGCCCCAGCATTTT
TRBV18	TRBJ2-7	-	-	CASSPKAGSYEQYF	TGTGCCAGCTCACCTAAGGCAGGGTCCTACGAGCAGTACTTC
TRBV19	TRBJ1-5	-	-	CASSRPNEVPNQPQHF	TGTGCCAGTAGTAGGCCGAACGAGGTCCCAAATCAGCCCCAGCATTTT
TRBV5-1	TRBJ2-7	few	-	CASSLWQESYEQYF	TGCGCCAGCAGCTTGTGGCAGGAGTCCTACGAGCAGTACTTC
TRBV20-1	TRBJ2-5	-	-	CSASLGGGYQETQYF	TGCAGTGCTAGCCTAGGGGGGGGGTACCAAGAGACCCAGTACTTC